Listed below are T cell receptor beta chains from one sample, sequenced in a study of OX40 agonist ivuxolimab in advanced cancers. Clones were read by immunoSEQ multiplex PCR, and TCRdb kept only the in-frame ones, dropping some. The sample holds about 13,000 clones, 84% seen once. This specimen consisted of CD4+ or CD8+ T cells sorted from blood, obtained in a trial of the OX40 agonist ivuxolimab. The receptors derive from an adult with an advanced solid tumor such as melanoma, head and neck, liver or kidney cancer. Each CDR3 is given with its conserved first and last residue. D genes are given only for firm matches. Only some rows state a clone size, as once, few, many or a class for expanded clones.

abundance: -; len: 14; d_gene: -; v_gene: TRBV6-5; j_gene: TRBJ2-7; CDR3nt: TGTGCCAGCAAAAATCTACAGGACGAATACGAGCAGTACTTC; CDR3aa: CASKNLQDEYEQYF
abundance: -; len: 15; d_gene: TRBD1; v_gene: TRBV4-1; j_gene: TRBJ2-7; CDR3nt: TGCGCCAGCAGCCCGACAGGGCGTCTAGGCTACGAGCAGTACTTC; CDR3aa: CASSPTGRLGYEQYF
abundance: -; len: 13; d_gene: -; v_gene: TRBV7-6; j_gene: TRBJ1-3; CDR3nt: TGTGCCAGCAGCACGCCGGCCAGAAACACCATATATTTT; CDR3aa: CASSTPARNTIYF
abundance: -; len: 13; d_gene: -; v_gene: TRBV30; j_gene: TRBJ2-7; CDR3nt: TGTGCCTGGAGTACAGGGTGGTTGGACGAGCAGTACTTC; CDR3aa: CAWSTGWLDEQYF
abundance: -; len: 13; d_gene: -; v_gene: TRBV29-1; j_gene: TRBJ2-7; CDR3nt: TGCAGCGCCGCAGGGATTAGCTCCTACGAGCAGTACTTC; CDR3aa: CSAAGISSYEQYF
abundance: -; len: 15; d_gene: -; v_gene: TRBV28; j_gene: TRBJ2-3; CDR3nt: TGTGCCAGCAGTGTGGTGGGGGTCGGCACAGATACGCAGTATTTT; CDR3aa: CASSVVGVGTDTQYF
abundance: once; len: 17; d_gene: TRBD2; v_gene: TRBV23-1; j_gene: TRBJ2-7; CDR3nt: TGCGCCAGCAGTCAATCCCCTAGGGAGGGTAACCTCTACGAGCAGTACTTC; CDR3aa: CASSQSPREGNLYEQYF
abundance: -; len: 14; d_gene: -; v_gene: TRBV6-5; j_gene: TRBJ1-5; CDR3nt: TGTGCCAGCAGTTACCTGGGGGCTGGGCAGCCCCAGCATTTT; CDR3aa: CASSYLGAGQPQHF
abundance: -; len: 13; d_gene: -; v_gene: TRBV25-1; j_gene: TRBJ2-1; CDR3nt: TGTGCCAGCAGTGAATTAGGGAGTAATGAGCAGTTCTTC; CDR3aa: CASSELGSNEQFF
abundance: -; len: 16; d_gene: -; v_gene: TRBV28; j_gene: TRBJ2-1; CDR3nt: TGTGCCAGCAGTTTACCTTGGGAGGGGGCAGGAAATGAGCAGTTCTTC; CDR3aa: CASSLPWEGAGNEQFF
abundance: -; len: 14; d_gene: -; v_gene: TRBV7-3; j_gene: TRBJ2-1; CDR3nt: TGTGCCAGCAGCTTAATCCCCTCCCCCAATGAGCAGTTCTTC; CDR3aa: CASSLIPSPNEQFF
abundance: once; len: 12; d_gene: TRBD1; v_gene: TRBV9; j_gene: TRBJ1-1; CDR3nt: TGTGCCAGCGAGGGGGCGGACACTGAAGCTTTCTTT; CDR3aa: CASEGADTEAFF
abundance: -; len: 13; d_gene: TRBD2; v_gene: TRBV7-3; j_gene: TRBJ2-1; CDR3nt: TGTGCCAGCAGCTACGGACTAGCGTCTGAGCAGTTCTTC; CDR3aa: CASSYGLASEQFF
abundance: once; len: 15; d_gene: -; v_gene: TRBV5-4; j_gene: TRBJ1-1; CDR3nt: TGTGCCAGCAGCCTGTGGGGGGAGGGCGGCACTGAAGCTTTCTTT; CDR3aa: CASSLWGEGGTEAFF
abundance: -; len: 12; d_gene: -; v_gene: TRBV5-1; j_gene: TRBJ2-7; CDR3nt: TGCGCCAGCAGCTTGTGGGGGTACGAGCAGTACTTC; CDR3aa: CASSLWGYEQYF
abundance: once; len: 14; d_gene: -; v_gene: TRBV6-5; j_gene: TRBJ1-1; CDR3nt: TGTGCCAGCAGCCACATTCCGGGACTCACTGAAGCTTTCTTT; CDR3aa: CASSHIPGLTEAFF
abundance: once; len: 19; d_gene: -; v_gene: TRBV7-2; j_gene: TRBJ1-1; CDR3nt: TGTGCCAGCAGCTTATTCTTAACCATCACATACGACCAGGGAACTGAAGCTTTCTTT; CDR3aa: CASSLFLTITYDQGTEAFF
abundance: -; len: 12; d_gene: -; v_gene: TRBV9; j_gene: TRBJ2-3; CDR3nt: TGTGCCAGCCAGAGGGGCACAGATACGCAGTATTTT; CDR3aa: CASQRGTDTQYF
abundance: -; len: 14; d_gene: TRBD1; v_gene: TRBV7-3; j_gene: TRBJ2-5; CDR3nt: TGTGCCAGCAGCTCGACAGGGGGCAGTGAGACCCAGTACTTC; CDR3aa: CASSSTGGSETQYF